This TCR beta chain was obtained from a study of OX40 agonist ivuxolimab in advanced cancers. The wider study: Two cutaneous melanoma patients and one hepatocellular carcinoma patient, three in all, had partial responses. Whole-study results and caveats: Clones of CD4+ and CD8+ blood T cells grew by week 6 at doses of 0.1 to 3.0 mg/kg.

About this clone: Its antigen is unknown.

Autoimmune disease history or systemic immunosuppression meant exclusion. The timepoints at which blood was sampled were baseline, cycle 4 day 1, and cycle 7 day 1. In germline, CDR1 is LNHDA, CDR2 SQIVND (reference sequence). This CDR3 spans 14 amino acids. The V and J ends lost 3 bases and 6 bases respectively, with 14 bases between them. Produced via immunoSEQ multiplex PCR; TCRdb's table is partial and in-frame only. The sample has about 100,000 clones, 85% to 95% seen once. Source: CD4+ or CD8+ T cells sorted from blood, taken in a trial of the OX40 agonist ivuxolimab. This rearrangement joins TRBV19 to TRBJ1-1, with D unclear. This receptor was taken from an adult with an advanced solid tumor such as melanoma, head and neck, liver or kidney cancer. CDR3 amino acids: CASSIRTESPEAFF. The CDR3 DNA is TGTGCCAGTAGTATTCGGACCGAGTCGCCTGAAGCTTTCTTT.